One sample yielded the 14 T cell receptor beta chains listed below, sequenced in a study of regulatory T cells in long-lasting Graves disease. Time point given: persistent/refractory GD, antithyroid drugs over 5 years with positive TRAb. TCR sequences were obtained from RNA taken from PBMCs. Investigators prepared the TCR beta libraries by applying iRepertoire HTBI primers and Arm-PCR of CDR3 regions. TCRdb passed the multiplex PCR reads through MiXCR, listing each CDR3 protein once. Of about half a million distinct CDR3 sequences listed, about 22% are singletons. Specimen: peripheral blood mononuclear cells (PBMCs), collected when the disease was refractory, from a patient treated with antithyroid drugs. Receptor source: a female donor with Graves disease.

This clonotype has at least ten counts. The gene calls are TRBV12-3 or TRBV12-4 and TRBJ2-5, with TRBD1 matching over 7 bases. There are 13 residues in the CDR3. V gave up 8 bases and J gave up 5 bases; unmatched junction bases: 8. The CDR3 bases are TGTGCCAGCGGATCAGACAGGGCCGAGACCCAGTACTTC. It yields the protein CASGSDRAETQYF.

This clonotype has at least ten counts. J is TRBJ2-7 and V is TRBV28; 10 bases map to TRBD1. The CDR3 length is 15 residues. Germline-derived CDR1 and CDR2 are MDHEN and SYDVKM. V gave up 6 bases and J gave up 2 bases; unmatched junction bases: 7. The CDR3 loop reads CASRALGQGAYEQYF. CDR3 in DNA: TGTGCCAGCAGAGCACTTGGACAGGGGGCCTACGAGCAGTACTTC.

This clonotype came up a few times. The chain couples TRBV29-1 to TRBJ2-1; D is uncertain. The germline V and J ends were trimmed by 2 bases and 4 bases, with 12 bases remaining between them. This CDR3 has 14 residues. CDR1 SQVTM and CDR2 ANQGSEA come from the germline V gene. The CDR3 DNA reads as TGCAGCGTTGAAAACTTCCGTCGGTACAATGAGCAGTTCTTC. Protein sequence: CSVENFRRYNEQFF.

This clonotype was observed many times. The chain is built from TRBV11-2 and TRBJ1-6; 8 bases map to TRBD1. The V gene's germline CDR1 is SGHAT and CDR2 FQNNGV. The V and J ends lost 5 bases and 14 bases, in that order; junction bases with no gene match: 11. The CDR3 loop spans 14 amino acids. The CDR3 DNA sequence: TGTGCCAGCAGCGGTAGAGGGACAGGCGAGACCCTCCACTTT. This sequence encodes CASSGRGTGETLHF.

The table lists this clonotype with many counts. The chain carries TRBV20-1 and TRBJ2-7, with TRBD1 as a possible D gene (6 bases). CDR1 DFQATT and CDR2 SNEGSKA come from the germline V gene (reference sequence). This CDR3 has 13 residues. V shed 3 bases and J shed 3 bases, with 12 bases lying between them. CDR3 in amino acids: CSASRDNRYEQYF. CDR3 DNA: TGCAGTGCTAGCCGGGACAACCGCTACGAGCAGTACTTC.

This clonotype was found many times. This chain connects TRBV11-2 to TRBJ1-2, with 8 bases lining up with TRBD1. Trimming removed 5 bases from V and 2 bases from J; junction bases left unmatched: 4. This CDR3 spans 14 amino acids. Germline V lookup: CDR1 SGHAT, CDR2 FQNNGV. The CDR3, as DNA: TGTGCCAGCAGCCCCCGGACAGGGAACTATGGCTACACCTTC. Its protein product is CASSPRTGNYGYTF. The whole variable domain, filled in from reference TRBV11-2 and TRBJ1-2, reads EAGVAQSPRYKIIEKRQSVAFWCNPISGHATLYWYQQILGQGPKLLIQFQNNGVVDDSQLPKDRFSAERLKGVDSTLKIQPAKLEDSAVYLCASSPRTGNYGYTFGSGTRLTVV.

This clonotype was seen repeatedly, ten times or more. The chain carries TRBV12-3 or TRBV12-4 and TRBJ1-3, with TRBD1 identical over 9 bases. V was pared by 5 bases and J by 5 bases, with 7 bases of the junction left unmatched. The length of the CDR3 is 15 residues. As DNA, the CDR3 is TGTGCCAGCAGTCCCACAGGGGGCTTGAGAAACACCATATATTTT. It codes for CASSPTGGLRNTIYF.

Remarks on this clonotype: A read error is possible here, since a much larger clone lies one base away. The V gene is TRBV6-2 or TRBV6-3, the J gene TRBJ1-1; D gene uncertain. V was cut by 2 bases and J by 7 bases, with 11 bases left in between. The CDR3 covers 13 residues. Germline-derived CDR1 and CDR2 are MNHEY and SVGEGT. CDR3 loop: CASSYAPSGEAFF. DNA of the CDR3: TGTGCCAGCAGTTACGCCCCTAGCGGTGAAGCTTTCTTT.

Many counts were recorded for this clonotype. This chain links TRBV6-1 with TRBJ2-7; 9 positions match TRBD1. This CDR3 is built from 15 residues. Germline-derived CDR1 and CDR2 are MNHNS and SASEGT. The junction had 6 bases not matched to a gene; V was cut back by 3 bases and J by 3 bases. CDR3 bases: TGTGCCAGCAGTGATCCCGGGACAGGGATCTACGAGCAGTACTTC. This codes for CASSDPGTGIYEQYF.

The chain carries TRBV30 and TRBJ2-7; D gene ambiguous. The germline V gene encodes CDR1 GTSNPN and CDR2 SVGIG (reference sequence). The CDR3 is 12 amino acids. V lost 3 bases and J lost 2, with 8 bases in between. As DNA, the CDR3 is TGTGCCTGGAGAGTGGACGCCTACGAGCAGTACTTC. It is translated as CAWRVDAYEQYF.

This clonotype was counted only a few times. The chain is built from TRBV6-1 and TRBJ1-5, with D tentatively TRBD1 (6 bases). Germline CDR1 is MNHNS and CDR2 is SASEGT. The CDR3 runs 16 residues. Between the trimmed V and J ends, which lost 4 bases and 3 bases, there was a span of 16 bases. The CDR3 region has the DNA TGTGCCAGCAGTGGCGGACAGCTCATACCCAATCAGCCCCAGCATTTT. Translated: CASSGGQLIPNQPQHF.

This clonotype was recorded once. With a much larger clone just one base away, this may be a read error. This chain joins TRBV7-2 and TRBJ2-2; the D gene is possibly TRBD2 (6 bases). This CDR3 comprises 14 residues. Germline-derived CDR1 and CDR2 are SGHTA and FQGNSA. This chain's CDR3 is CAISAGLNTGELFF. The CDR3 bases are TGTGCCATCAGCGCGGGACTTAACACCGGGGAGCTGTTTTTT.

Only a few counts were recorded for this clonotype. V is TRBV6-5 and J is TRBJ1-2, with a possible D match to TRBD1 (5 bases). The V and J ends lost 0 bases and 2 bases respectively, with 13 bases between them. Per germline, CDR1 MNHEY and CDR2 SVGAGI. CDR3 length: 16 amino acids. The chain's CDR3 is CASSYSPRTTNYGYTF. The CDR3 DNA follows: TGTGCCAGCAGTTACTCCCCTCGGACAACCAACTATGGCTACACCTTC.

This clonotype was seen a few times. The chain recombines TRBV6-1 with TRBJ2-7; D may be TRBD2 (6 bases). In germline, CDR1 is MNHNS, CDR2 SASEGT. V shed 5 bases and J shed 0 bases, with 17 bases lying between them. This CDR3 is built from 16 residues. CDR3 region: CASSRLSGSSSYEQYF. The CDR3 DNA reads TGTGCCAGCAGTCGCCTTAGCGGATCAAGCTCCTACGAGCAGTACTTC.